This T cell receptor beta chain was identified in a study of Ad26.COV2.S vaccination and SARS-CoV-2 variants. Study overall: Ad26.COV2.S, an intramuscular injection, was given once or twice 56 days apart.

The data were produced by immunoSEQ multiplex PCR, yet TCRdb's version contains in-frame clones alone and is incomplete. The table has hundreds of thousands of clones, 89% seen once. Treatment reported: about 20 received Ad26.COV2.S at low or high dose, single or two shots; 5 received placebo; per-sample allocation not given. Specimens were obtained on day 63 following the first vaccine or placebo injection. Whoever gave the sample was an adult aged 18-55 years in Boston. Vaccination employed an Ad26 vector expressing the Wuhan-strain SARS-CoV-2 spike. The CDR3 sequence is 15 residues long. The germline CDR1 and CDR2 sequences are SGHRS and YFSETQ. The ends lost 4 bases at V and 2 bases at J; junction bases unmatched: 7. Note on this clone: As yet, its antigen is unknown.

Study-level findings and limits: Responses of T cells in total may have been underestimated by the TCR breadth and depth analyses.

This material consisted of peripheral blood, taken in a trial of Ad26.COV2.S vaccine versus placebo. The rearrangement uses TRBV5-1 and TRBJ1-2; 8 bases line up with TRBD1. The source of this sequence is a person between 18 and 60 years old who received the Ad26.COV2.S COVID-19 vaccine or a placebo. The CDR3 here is CASSPMTGVNYGYTF. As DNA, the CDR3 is TGCGCCAGCAGCCCCATGACAGGGGTGAACTATGGCTACACCTTC.